The T cell receptor (beta chain) under discussion was sequenced for a study of shared clonotypes between healthy human individuals. At the level of the study: Donors were a couple of women and three men aged 18 to 49.

Healthy HIV-negative adults with no recent acute infections or vaccinations were recruited as donors. CD45RA-negative memory and CD45RA+ naive subsets were split from the CD4+ cells. Sequenced by immunoSEQ multiplex PCR; TCRdb stores in-frame clones only, minus some. Of around 1.1 million clones listed, approximately 78% are singletons. The sequence derives from a man aged 18 to 35 in good health. Some clones in this sample may be carry-over from other donors' samples. The material sequenced was memory CD4+ T cells from PBMCs. Subset given: CD45RA-negative fraction.

CDR3 loop: CASSFRDRASTDTQYF. The CDR3 bases are TGCGCCAGCAGTTTCCGGGACAGGGCTAGCACAGATACGCAGTATTTT. The chain has TRBV10-1 and TRBJ2-3; 9 nucleotides align to TRBD1. Germline V CDR1 and CDR2: WNHNN, SYGVQD (reference sequence). With V trimmed by 5 bases and J by 0 bases, 6 bases remained unmatched. The CDR3 has 16 residues.